These 16 T cell receptor beta chains were sequenced from one sample in a study of Ad26.COV2.S vaccination and SARS-CoV-2 variants. Only in-frame clones appear in the TCRdb table, and some are missing; sequencing was by immunoSEQ multiplex PCR. This table has about 410,000 clones, around 92% appearing once. Treatment of the sample: roughly 19 received Ad26.COV2.S at low or high dose, single or two shots; about 5 received placebo; per-sample allocation not given. All samples were drawn on day 63, counting from the first vaccine or placebo injection. The sequenced sample was peripheral blood, obtained in a trial of Ad26.COV2.S vaccine versus placebo. Every receptor here comes from a person between 18 and 65 years old who received the Ad26.COV2.S COVID-19 vaccine or a placebo.

This clone was detected only once. The chain couples TRBV5-1 to TRBJ1-1; TRBD1 matches at 12 bases. V lost 3 bases, J lost 4 bases, and 10 bases stayed unmatched. Germline CDR1 and CDR2: SGHRS and YFSETQ. The CDR3 runs 17 residues. CDR3 in DNA: TGCGCCAGCAGCTCATCCGGGACAGGGGGCTATGGCACTGAAGCTTTCTTT. Translating it yields CASSSSGTGGYGTEAFF.

The gene calls are TRBV29-1 and TRBJ2-2; D not certain. V lost 7 bases, J lost 0 bases, and 9 bases lay in between. CDR3 size: 13 residues. CDR1 SQVTM and CDR2 ANQGSEA come from the germline V gene. The CDR3 DNA reads TGCAGCGGCCGGGTAGCGAACACCGGGGAGCTGTTTTTT. Amino acids: CSGRVANTGELFF.

V is TRBV5-1 and J is TRBJ1-2; unclear D gene. The CDR3 is 11 residues long. Germline V CDR1 and CDR2: SGHRS, YFSETQ. With 4 bases removed from V and 6 bases from J, the gap between germline ends came to 7 bases. CDR3 sequence: CASSLEDGYTF. The CDR3 region has the DNA TGCGCCAGCAGCCTGGAAGATGGCTACACCTTC.

The rearrangement joins TRBV5-5 to TRBJ1-1; D may be TRBD1 (6 bases). Germline V gene data show CDR1 as SGHKS and CDR2 as YYEKEE (reference sequence). Trimming cost V 4 bases and J 6 bases, with 16 bases left between them. The CDR3 is made up of 14 amino acids. Here the CDR3 DNA reads TGTGCCAGCAGCACGAATCCGGGACACCCTGAAGCTTTCTTT. Its protein is CASSTNPGHPEAFF.

The rearrangement uses TRBV7-2 and TRBJ2-5, with 7 bases identical to TRBD1. J was trimmed by 4 bases and V by 4 bases; bases with no gene match: 6. This CDR3 region has 14 residues. In germline, CDR1 is SGHTA, CDR2 FQGNSA. CDR3 region: CASSSPTGTETQYF. CDR3 DNA sequence: TGTGCCAGCAGCTCCCCGACAGGGACAGAGACCCAGTACTTC.

The gene calls are TRBV5-1 and TRBJ1-1, with unresolved D. The germline V gene encodes CDR1 SGHRS and CDR2 YFSETQ. V was cut by 0 bases and J by 5 bases, with 17 bases left in between. This CDR3 spans 16 amino acids. The CDR3 protein is CASSLGSGSAGTEAFF. The CDR3, as DNA: TGCGCCAGCAGCTTGGGATCAGGTTCGGCGGGGACTGAAGCTTTCTTT.

The chain combines TRBV3-1 (or the pseudogene TRBV3-2) with TRBJ2-1; TRBD1 matches 7 bases. Trimming cost V 6 bases and J 4 bases; bases outside gene matches: 9. Germline loops: CDR1 LGHDT, CDR2 YNNKEL (reference sequence). The CDR3 is 15 residues long. Here the CDR3 DNA reads TGTGCCAGCAGACACCTAGGGGGCACGTACAATGAGCAGTTCTTC. Translation gives CASRHLGGTYNEQFF.

This chain links TRBV10-1 with TRBJ2-5; 7 bases are a match to TRBD1. CDR1 is WNHNN, CDR2 SYGVQD, per germline (reference sequence). This CDR3 spans 14 amino acids. J was trimmed by 4 bases and V by 3 bases; bases with no gene match: 5. CDR3 DNA: TGCGCCAGCAGTGAAGGGTACAGGGGAGAGACCCAGTACTTC. This translates into CASSEGYRGETQYF.

The chain joins TRBV27 to TRBJ2-5; D unclear. With 5 bases removed from V and 0 bases from J, the gap between germline ends came to 4 bases. The CDR3 extends over 12 amino acids. Germline CDR1 MNHEY, CDR2 SMNVEV (reference sequence). In DNA form, the CDR3 reads TGTGCCAGCAGTCCATACCAAGAGACCCAGTACTTC. Its translation is CASSPYQETQYF.

The table lists this clone with a count of one. The chain couples TRBV9 to TRBJ2-5, with D possibly matching TRBD1 (6 bases). Germline V gene sequence: CDR1 SGDLS, CDR2 YYNGEE. The CDR3 is 15 residues long. Trimming took off 2 bases at V and 1 base at J, with 12 bases between the two ends. In nucleotides, the CDR3 is TGTGCCAGCAGCGTGAACCCGGACAGCCAAGAGACCCAGTACTTC. Amino acid sequence: CASSVNPDSQETQYF.

The CDR3 region is CASSPGGNTDTQYF. The CDR3 DNA follows: TGTGCCAGCAGCCCGGGGGGGAACACAGATACGCAGTATTTT. This sequence joins TRBV5-5 and TRBJ2-3; 8 bases match TRBD2. The CDR3 length is 14 residues. V shed 4 bases and J 2 bases; nucleotides not matched to a gene: 3. Germline loops: CDR1 SGHKS, CDR2 YYEKEE (reference sequence).

This chain connects TRBV2 to TRBJ2-1; possibly TRBD1 for D (6 bases). The germline V and J ends were trimmed by 5 bases and 5 bases, with 16 bases remaining between them. CDR3 length equals 15 residues. Looked up from germline, CDR1 is SNHLY and CDR2 is FYNNEI. CDR3 DNA: TGTGCCAGCAGTCTAACAGGGATGGATCACAATGAGCAGTTCTTC. Encoded protein: CASSLTGMDHNEQFF.

Of note for this clone: A junction boundary mismatches the germline segment, possibly from a read error. The genes are TRBV6-2 or TRBV6-3 and TRBJ2-7; TRBD1 is a possible D gene (6 bases). Per the germline V gene, CDR1 is MNHEY and CDR2 is SVGEGT. The length of the CDR3 is 15 residues. The CDR3 protein is CASSYPPQGIYEQYF. As DNA, the CDR3 is TGTGCCAGTAGTTACCCGCCACAGGGAATCTACGAGCAGTACTTC.

The chain has TRBV6-5 and TRBJ2-1, with a possible D match to TRBD2 (5 bases). CDR1 and CDR2 from the germline V gene are MNHEY and SVGAGI. CDR3 length equals 12 residues. The germline V and J ends were trimmed by 6 bases and 10 bases, with 13 bases remaining between them. DNA for the CDR3: TGTGCCAGCAGCCTTCCGTCGGGGGAGCAGTTCTTC. It yields the protein CASSLPSGEQFF.

This chain connects TRBV12-5 to TRBJ1-4, with TRBD1 identical over 8 bases. The CDR3 totals 13 residues. Germline-derived CDR1 and CDR2 are LGHNT and FRNRAP. The ends lost 4 bases at V and 8 bases at J; junction bases unmatched: 3. The CDR3 is CASGSGGWEKLFF. The CDR3 DNA is TGTGCTAGTGGTTCAGGGGGCTGGGAAAAACTGTTTTTT.

The V call is TRBV5-1, the J call TRBJ2-3, with D possibly matching TRBD2 (6 bases). CDR3 length equals 17 residues. The V gene's germline CDR1 is SGHRS and CDR2 YFSETQ. Trimming removed 1 base at V and 6 bases at J, with 21 bases between. CDR3 in DNA: TGCGCCAGCAGCTTGCCGCTATCACCGCCGGGGAGGGATACGCAGTATTTT. Translating gives CASSLPLSPPGRDTQYF.